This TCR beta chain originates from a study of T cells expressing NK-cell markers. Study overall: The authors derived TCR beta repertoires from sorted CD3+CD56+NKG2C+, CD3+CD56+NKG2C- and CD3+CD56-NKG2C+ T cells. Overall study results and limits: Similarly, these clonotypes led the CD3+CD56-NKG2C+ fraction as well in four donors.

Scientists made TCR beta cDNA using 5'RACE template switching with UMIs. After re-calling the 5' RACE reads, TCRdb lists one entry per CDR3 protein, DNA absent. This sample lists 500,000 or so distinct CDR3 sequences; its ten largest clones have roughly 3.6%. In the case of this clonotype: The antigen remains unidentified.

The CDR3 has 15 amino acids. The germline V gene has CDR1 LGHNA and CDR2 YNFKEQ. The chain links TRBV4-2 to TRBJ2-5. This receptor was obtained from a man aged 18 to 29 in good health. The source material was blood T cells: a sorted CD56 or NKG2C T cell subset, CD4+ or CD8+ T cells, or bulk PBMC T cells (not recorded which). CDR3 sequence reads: CASSQARRSQETQYF.